This T cell receptor (beta chain) was captured in a study of early T cells in non-severe SARS-CoV-2 infection. Researchers attached unique molecular identifiers to individual cDNA molecules. MiXCR was run by TCRdb on the 5' RACE reads, yielding one entry per CDR3 protein. Of more than 55,000 distinct CDR3 sequences in the sample, around 8.9% were seen once. V was pared by 8 bases and J by 5 bases, with 10 bases between. The V gene's germline CDR1 is MNHEY and CDR2 SVGAGI. This CDR3 has 12 amino acids. This clonotype was counted ten times or more. The sequence was obtained from an adult who was a healthcare worker with PCR-confirmed SARS-CoV-2 infection or an uninfected control (not recorded which). The chain employs TRBV6-5 and TRBJ2-1, with D possibly TRBD2 on 5 matching bases. Material: whole blood. The CDR3 coding sequence is TGTGCCAGCCGCCGGACTGACAATGAGCAGTTCTTC. Residues: CASRRTDNEQFF.